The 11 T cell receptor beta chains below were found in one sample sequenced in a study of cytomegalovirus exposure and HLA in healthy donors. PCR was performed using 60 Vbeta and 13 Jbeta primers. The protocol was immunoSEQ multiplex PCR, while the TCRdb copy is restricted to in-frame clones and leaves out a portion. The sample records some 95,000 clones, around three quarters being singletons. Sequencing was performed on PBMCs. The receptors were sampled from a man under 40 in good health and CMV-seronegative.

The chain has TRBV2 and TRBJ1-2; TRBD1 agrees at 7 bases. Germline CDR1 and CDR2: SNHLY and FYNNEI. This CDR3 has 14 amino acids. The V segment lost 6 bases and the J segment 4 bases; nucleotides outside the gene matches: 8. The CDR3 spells CASRTGRGGYGYTF. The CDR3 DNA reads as TGTGCCAGCAGGACAGGGCGGGGCGGCTATGGCTACACCTTC.

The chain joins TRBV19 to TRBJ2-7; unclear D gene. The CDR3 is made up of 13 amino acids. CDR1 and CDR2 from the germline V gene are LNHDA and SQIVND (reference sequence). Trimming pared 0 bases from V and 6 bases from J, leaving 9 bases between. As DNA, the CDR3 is TGTGCCAGTAGTATAGATCTGTCGCGCGAGCAGTACTTC. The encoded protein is CASSIDLSREQYF.

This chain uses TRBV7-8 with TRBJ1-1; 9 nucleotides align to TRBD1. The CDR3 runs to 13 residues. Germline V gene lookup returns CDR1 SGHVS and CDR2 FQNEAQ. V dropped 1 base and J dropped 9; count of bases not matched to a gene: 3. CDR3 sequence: CASSLGQGGQAFF. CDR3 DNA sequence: TGTGCCAGCAGCTTAGGACAGGGGGGGCAAGCTTTCTTT. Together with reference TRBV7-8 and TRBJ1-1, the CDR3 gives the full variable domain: GAGVSQSPRYKVAKRGQDVALRCDPISGHVSLFWYQQALGQGPEFLTYFQNEAQLDKSGLPSDRFFAERPEGSVSTLKIQRTQQEDSAVYLCASSLGQGGQAFFGQGTRLTVV.

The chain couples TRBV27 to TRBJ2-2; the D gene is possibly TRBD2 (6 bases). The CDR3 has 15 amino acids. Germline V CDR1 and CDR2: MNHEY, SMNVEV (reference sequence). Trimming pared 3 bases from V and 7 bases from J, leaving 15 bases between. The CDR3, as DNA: TGTGCCAGCAGTTTCAGCGGGTTACTTGGCGGGGAGCTGTTTTTT. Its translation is CASSFSGLLGGELFF.

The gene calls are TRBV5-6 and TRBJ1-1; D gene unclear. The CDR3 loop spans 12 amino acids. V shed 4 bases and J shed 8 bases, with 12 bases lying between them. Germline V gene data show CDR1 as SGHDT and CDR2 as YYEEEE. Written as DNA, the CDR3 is TGTGCCAGCAGCCTAGGATCTTCCGAAGCTTTCTTT. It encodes CASSLGSSEAFF.

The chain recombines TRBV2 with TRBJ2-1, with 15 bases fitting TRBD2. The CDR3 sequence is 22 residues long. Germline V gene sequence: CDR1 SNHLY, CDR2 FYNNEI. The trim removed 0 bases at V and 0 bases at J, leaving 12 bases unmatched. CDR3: CASSEAPPGTSGRPSSYNEQFF. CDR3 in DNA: TGTGCCAGCAGTGAAGCTCCCCCCGGGACTAGCGGGAGGCCGAGCTCCTACAATGAGCAGTTCTTC.

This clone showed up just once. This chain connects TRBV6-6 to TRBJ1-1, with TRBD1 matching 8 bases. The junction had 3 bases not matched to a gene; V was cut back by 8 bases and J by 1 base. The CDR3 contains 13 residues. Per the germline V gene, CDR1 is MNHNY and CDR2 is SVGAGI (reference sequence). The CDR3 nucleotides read TGTGCCAGCGGAACAGGGGGGAACACTGAAGCTTTCTTT. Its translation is CASGTGGNTEAFF.

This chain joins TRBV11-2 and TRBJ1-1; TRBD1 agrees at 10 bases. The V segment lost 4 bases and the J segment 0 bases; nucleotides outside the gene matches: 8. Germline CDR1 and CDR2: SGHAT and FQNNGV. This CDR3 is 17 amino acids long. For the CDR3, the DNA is TGTGCCAGCAGCTCGACCGCGGGACAGGGGTTGAACACTGAAGCTTTCTTT. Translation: CASSSTAGQGLNTEAFF.

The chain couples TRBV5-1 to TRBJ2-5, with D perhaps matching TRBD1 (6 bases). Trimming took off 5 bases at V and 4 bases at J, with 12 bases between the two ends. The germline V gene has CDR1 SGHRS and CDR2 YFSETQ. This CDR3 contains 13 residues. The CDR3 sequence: CASRTGSGETQYF. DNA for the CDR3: TGCGCCAGCAGGACAGGAAGCGGAGAGACCCAGTACTTC.

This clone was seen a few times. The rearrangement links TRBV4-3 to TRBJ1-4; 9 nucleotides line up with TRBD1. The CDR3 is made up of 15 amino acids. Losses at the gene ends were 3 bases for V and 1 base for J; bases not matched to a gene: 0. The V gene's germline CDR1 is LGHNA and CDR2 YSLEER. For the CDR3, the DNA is TGCGCCAGCAGCCAGGACAGGGGAACTAATGAAAAACTGTTTTTT. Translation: CASSQDRGTNEKLFF.

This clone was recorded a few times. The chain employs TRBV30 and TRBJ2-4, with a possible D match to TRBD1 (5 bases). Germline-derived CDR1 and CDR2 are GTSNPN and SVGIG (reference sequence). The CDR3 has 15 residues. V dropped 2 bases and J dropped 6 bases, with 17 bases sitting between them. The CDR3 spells CAWSNSGILRNIQYF. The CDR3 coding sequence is TGTGCCTGGAGTAATTCAGGGATTTTGAGAAACATTCAGTACTTC.